The present TCR beta chain was sequenced within a study of cytomegalovirus exposure and HLA in healthy donors. The PCR used 60 Vbeta and 13 Jbeta primers. Sequencing was performed with immunoSEQ multiplex PCR; in TCRdb, only in-frame clones are kept and a portion is missing. The table includes about 130,000 clones, roughly 79% detected once. This CDR3 comprises 16 residues. The V end was cut by 1 base, the J end by 5 bases, with 14 bases between. CDR1 and CDR2 from the germline V gene are MGHRA and YSYEKL. The sequence was collected from a boy aged 2-15 years in good health and CMV-seronegative. The genes are TRBV4-1 and TRBJ1-4; D not certain. The sequencing sample was made of PBMCs. The CDR3 region is CASSQAPGLINEKLFF. CDR3 coding DNA: TGCGCCAGCAGCCAAGCCCCCGGACTGATAAATGAAAAACTGTTTTTT.